A selection of T cell receptor beta chains follows, all from one sample in a study of cytomegalovirus exposure and HLA in healthy donors. Libraries were prepared by immunoSEQ multiplex PCR; TCRdb keeps only in-frame clonotypes and omits some of them. In the table there are around 90,000 clones, roughly 60% of which are singletons. Input material: PBMCs. The receptors here all came from a human donor in good health. CDR3s include the opening cysteine and the closing phenylalanine or tryptophan. The order of the fields is V gene, D gene, J gene, clone size, CDR3 DNA, CDR3 protein. D genes are given only for firm matches. Clone size is not always given. Where it is, it says once, few, many or a class for expanded clones.

v_call: TRBV18
d_call: TRBD2
j_call: TRBJ2-7
clone_size: few
cdr3_nt: TGTGCCAGCTCACCATCGACCACTAGCGACCACGAGCAGTACTTC
cdr3_aa: CASSPSTTSDHEQYF

v_call: TRBV5-1
d_call: .
j_call: TRBJ1-5
clone_size: .
cdr3_nt: TGCGCCAGCAGCTTGGGGCAGAACAATCAGCCCCAGCATTTT
cdr3_aa: CASSLGQNNQPQHF

v_call: TRBV15
d_call: TRBD1
j_call: TRBJ1-2
clone_size: few
cdr3_nt: TGTGCCACCAGCAGAGCCAAGGGACAGCCCGTCTTC
cdr3_aa: CATSRAKGQPVF

v_call: TRBV19
d_call: TRBD1
j_call: TRBJ1-6
clone_size: few
cdr3_nt: TGTGCCAGTAGTGAGACAGGGGTTGGTTCACCCCTCCACTTT
cdr3_aa: CASSETGVGSPLHF

v_call: TRBV5-6
d_call: .
j_call: TRBJ1-2
clone_size: .
cdr3_nt: TGCGCCAGCAGCTCGAACACAGGGTTCTATGGCTACAACTTC
cdr3_aa: CASSSNTGFYGYNF

v_call: TRBV19
d_call: .
j_call: TRBJ1-1
clone_size: few
cdr3_nt: TGTGCCAGTAGCCTAACAGTGAACACTGAAGCTTTCTTT
cdr3_aa: CASSLTVNTEAFF

v_call: TRBV27
d_call: .
j_call: TRBJ2-2
clone_size: .
cdr3_nt: TGTGCCAGCGGTCGACAAACAGGGTTGGGGACCGGGGAGCTGTTTTTT
cdr3_aa: CASGRQTGLGTGELFF

v_call: TRBV19
d_call: TRBD1
j_call: TRBJ1-2
clone_size: .
cdr3_nt: TGTGCCAGTAGTACGGGGACAGGGTTTCTTGGCTACACCTTC
cdr3_aa: CASSTGTGFLGYTF

v_call: TRBV29-1
d_call: .
j_call: TRBJ2-7
clone_size: few
cdr3_nt: TGCAGCGTTGAGGTTGATCGCTGGGGGGAATCCTACGAGCAGTACTTC
cdr3_aa: CSVEVDRWGESYEQYF

v_call: TRBV7-2
d_call: .
j_call: TRBJ1-2
clone_size: .
cdr3_nt: TGTGCCAGCAGCGCGCGACAGACCGACTATGGCTACACCTTC
cdr3_aa: CASSARQTDYGYTF

v_call: TRBV4-3
d_call: TRBD2
j_call: TRBJ2-2
clone_size: once
cdr3_nt: TGCGCCAGCAGCCAAGTCGTAGGGGAGGGCGGGGAGCTGTTTTTT
cdr3_aa: CASSQVVGEGGELFF

v_call: TRBV7-9
d_call: TRBD1
j_call: TRBJ1-2
clone_size: .
cdr3_nt: TGTGCCAGCAGCTTAGGGATGGGACAGGGGACCTATGGCTACACCTTC
cdr3_aa: CASSLGMGQGTYGYTF

v_call: TRBV4-3
d_call: TRBD2
j_call: TRBJ2-5
clone_size: .
cdr3_nt: TGCGCCAGCAGCCAAGGGGGTGCGGGGAGGGCAGGAGAGACCCAGTACTTC
cdr3_aa: CASSQGGAGRAGETQYF

v_call: TRBV7-9
d_call: .
j_call: TRBJ2-7
clone_size: .
cdr3_nt: TGTGCCAGCAGCGCGGCACGGGACACCTTCTTC
cdr3_aa: CASSAARDTFF

v_call: TRBV5-4
d_call: TRBD1
j_call: TRBJ2-4
clone_size: .
cdr3_nt: TGTGCCAGCAGCTTGGTCGGACAGGGAAACATTCAGTACTTC
cdr3_aa: CASSLVGQGNIQYF

v_call: TRBV7-9
d_call: .
j_call: TRBJ2-7
clone_size: few
cdr3_nt: TGTGCCAGCAGCTTTCGACAGACCTACGAGCAGTACTTC
cdr3_aa: CASSFRQTYEQYF

v_call: TRBV7-2
d_call: .
j_call: TRBJ1-2
clone_size: .
cdr3_nt: TGTGCCAGCAGCTCAGATCAGGGGATGGCTAACTATGGCTACACCTTC
cdr3_aa: CASSSDQGMANYGYTF

v_call: TRBV5-1
d_call: TRBD1
j_call: TRBJ1-2
clone_size: .
cdr3_nt: TGCGCCAGCAGCTTGGACAGGGGACGGGGCTACACCTTC
cdr3_aa: CASSLDRGRGYTF

v_call: TRBV6-5
d_call: .
j_call: TRBJ2-7
clone_size: .
cdr3_nt: TGTGCCAGCAGTCAAGGCGGGGCGGATTCCTACGAGCAGTACTTC
cdr3_aa: CASSQGGADSYEQYF

v_call: TRBV6-5
d_call: TRBD2
j_call: TRBJ2-3
clone_size: .
cdr3_nt: TGTGCCAGCGGGAGGGGCGGGACTAACACAGATACGCAGTATTTT
cdr3_aa: CASGRGGTNTDTQYF

v_call: TRBV5-1
d_call: .
j_call: TRBJ2-3
clone_size: .
cdr3_nt: TGCGCCAGCAGCTTCCGGACAGCTACTAGCACAGATACGCAGTATTTT
cdr3_aa: CASSFRTATSTDTQYF

v_call: TRBV19
d_call: TRBD1
j_call: TRBJ1-5
clone_size: .
cdr3_nt: TGTGCCAGTACCTCGACAGGGTCGAATCAGCCCCAGCATTTT
cdr3_aa: CASTSTGSNQPQHF

v_call: TRBV13
d_call: .
j_call: TRBJ1-2
clone_size: .
cdr3_nt: TGTGCCAGCAGCTTAGTTGCCAGGGACTCCTACACCTTC
cdr3_aa: CASSLVARDSYTF

v_call: TRBV6-1
d_call: TRBD1
j_call: TRBJ2-7
clone_size: .
cdr3_nt: TGTGCCAGCAGTGAACCGGGACAGGGCTCCTACGAGCAGTACTTC
cdr3_aa: CASSEPGQGSYEQYF

v_call: TRBV11-3
d_call: TRBD1
j_call: TRBJ2-7
clone_size: .
cdr3_nt: TGTGCCAGCAGCTTAGCGAGGGACAGAACCTACGAGCAGTACTTC
cdr3_aa: CASSLARDRTYEQYF

v_call: TRBV7-9
d_call: .
j_call: TRBJ2-1
clone_size: .
cdr3_nt: TGTGCCAGCAGCTCCCCCGGGGGGCGGGTCAATGAGCAGTTCTTC
cdr3_aa: CASSSPGGRVNEQFF

v_call: TRBV7-2
d_call: TRBD1
j_call: TRBJ1-6
clone_size: few
cdr3_nt: TGTGCAAGCAGCTGGGACAGGGTGGGAAATTCACCCCTCCACTTT
cdr3_aa: CASSWDRVGNSPLHF

v_call: TRBV5-1
d_call: TRBD1
j_call: TRBJ1-2
clone_size: .
cdr3_nt: TGCGCCAGCAGCTTTGGGACAGGGGGGGACTATGGCTACACCTTC
cdr3_aa: CASSFGTGGDYGYTF

v_call: TRBV7-9
d_call: .
j_call: TRBJ2-7
clone_size: .
cdr3_nt: TGTGCCAGCAGCTCCCCCTCGGCAGGGGCCTACGAGCAGTACTTC
cdr3_aa: CASSSPSAGAYEQYF

v_call: TRBV4-2
d_call: .
j_call: TRBJ1-5
clone_size: .
cdr3_nt: TGTGCCAGCAGCCAAGGGGGAGGGGCATACAATCAGCCCCAGCATTTT
cdr3_aa: CASSQGGGAYNQPQHF

v_call: TRBV4-3
d_call: .
j_call: TRBJ2-7
clone_size: few
cdr3_nt: TGCGCCAGCAGCCAAGGGGGAAGGGGCTCCTACGAGCAGTACTTC
cdr3_aa: CASSQGGRGSYEQYF

v_call: TRBV4-1
d_call: .
j_call: TRBJ2-2
clone_size: once
cdr3_nt: TGCGCCAGCAGCCAAGATAGTCGACAGCCGAACACCGGGGAGCTGTTTTTT
cdr3_aa: CASSQDSRQPNTGELFF

v_call: TRBV7-9
d_call: .
j_call: TRBJ2-5
clone_size: .
cdr3_nt: TGTGCCAGCAGCTTGAAGGGGCAAGAGACCCAGTACTTC
cdr3_aa: CASSLKGQETQYF

v_call: TRBV4-2
d_call: TRBD2
j_call: TRBJ2-3
clone_size: .
cdr3_nt: TGTGCCAGCAGCCAGGGGACTAGCGGGGGGGTGGGGGATACGCAGTATTTT
cdr3_aa: CASSQGTSGGVGDTQYF

v_call: TRBV14
d_call: .
j_call: TRBJ2-2
clone_size: few
cdr3_nt: TGTGCCAGCAGCCAATCGGGTTACACCGGGGAGCTGTTTTTT
cdr3_aa: CASSQSGYTGELFF

v_call: TRBV4-3
d_call: .
j_call: TRBJ2-1
clone_size: .
cdr3_nt: TGCGCCAGCAGCCAAGATCCGGGGAGCAATGAGCGGTTCTTC
cdr3_aa: CASSQDPGSNERFF

v_call: TRBV4-1
d_call: .
j_call: TRBJ2-5
clone_size: .
cdr3_nt: TGCGCCAGCAGCCAAGTTCCGGGGCAAGAGACCCAGTACTTC
cdr3_aa: CASSQVPGQETQYF

v_call: TRBV7-9
d_call: .
j_call: TRBJ1-3
clone_size: .
cdr3_nt: TGTGCCAGCAGCTTAGCGTTGACAGCCTCTGGAAACACCATATATTTT
cdr3_aa: CASSLALTASGNTIYF

v_call: TRBV6-5
d_call: TRBD1
j_call: TRBJ2-7
clone_size: few
cdr3_nt: TGTGCCAGCAGTTTTGTCGGGACAGGGTATGCCGAGCAGTACTTC
cdr3_aa: CASSFVGTGYAEQYF

v_call: TRBV18
d_call: .
j_call: TRBJ1-3
clone_size: once
cdr3_nt: TGTGCCAGCTCACCATGGACATCCCCTGGAAACACCATATATTTT
cdr3_aa: CASSPWTSPGNTIYF